This T cell receptor beta chain was captured in a study of cytomegalovirus exposure and HLA in healthy donors. It was with 60 Vbeta and 13 Jbeta primers that the PCR ran. Per the authors' pipeline: There were some 87 million unique TCR beta chains by a later count, and 10 million to 12 million of them were shared. This table comes from immunoSEQ multiplex PCR, and its TCRdb copy is limited to in-frame clones, with some not included. Clone size and the V and J calls come from that table; the DNA yielded D and trimming. The repertoire consists of under 250,000 clones, with about 84% occurring once and the leading ten covering around 1.2%. After removal of 1 base from V and 0 bases from J, the junction contained 4 bases not matched to a gene. The germline gives CDR1 MNHNS, CDR2 SASEGT. The CDR3 runs to 17 residues. This clone was seen a few times.

The chain combines TRBV6-1 with TRBJ1-4, with 8 bases lining up with TRBD1. Source material: PBMCs. The receptor comes from a human donor in good health. The CDR3 DNA reads TGTGCCAGCAGTGAAGGCAGGGGGCCTGCAACTAATGAAAAACTGTTTTTT. Translated, it gives CASSEGRGPATNEKLFF.